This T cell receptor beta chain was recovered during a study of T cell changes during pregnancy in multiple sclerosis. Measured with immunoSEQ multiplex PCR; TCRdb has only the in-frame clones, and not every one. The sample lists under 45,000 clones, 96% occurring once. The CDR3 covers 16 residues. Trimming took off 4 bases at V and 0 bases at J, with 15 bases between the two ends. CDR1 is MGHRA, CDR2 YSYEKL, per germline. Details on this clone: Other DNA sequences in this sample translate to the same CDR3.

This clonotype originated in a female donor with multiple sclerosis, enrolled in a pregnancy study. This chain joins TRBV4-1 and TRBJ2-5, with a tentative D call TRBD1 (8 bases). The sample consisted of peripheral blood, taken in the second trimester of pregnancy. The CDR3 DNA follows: TGCGCCAGCAGCCCTCCGGGGGGACAGGACCAAGAGACCCAGTACTTC. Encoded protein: CASSPPGGQDQETQYF.